This passage covers 16 T cell receptor beta chains from one sample sequenced in a study of T cell responses to AZD1222 COVID-19 vaccine. Some clones are missing from TCRdb's copy, which holds only in-frame ones; the method was immunoSEQ multiplex PCR. Here the sample spans fewer than 130,000 clones, 92% being singletons. The input for sequencing was peripheral blood, taken on day 0 of AZD1222 vaccination. These receptors were taken from an adult in good health.

This clone was seen a handful of times. The rearrangement links TRBV28 to TRBJ2-3; D uncertain. Trimming left V 4 bases short and J 3 bases short, with 14 bases between. From germline, CDR1 is MDHEN and CDR2 SYDVKM. The CDR3 covers 15 residues. Here the CDR3 reads CASSSVQLDTDTQYF. In DNA, the CDR3 is TGTGCCAGCAGTTCCGTCCAGCTGGATACAGATACGCAGTATTTT.

This chain connects TRBV5-1 to TRBJ2-6, with 7 nucleotides matching TRBD1. The CDR3 totals 16 residues. Germline values: CDR1 SGHRS, CDR2 YFSETQ. V dropped 4 bases and J dropped 1; count of bases not matched to a gene: 5. The CDR3 protein is CASSGTAKSGANVLTF. DNA of the CDR3: TGCGCCAGCAGCGGGACAGCTAAGTCTGGGGCCAACGTCCTGACTTTC.

The chain is built from TRBV5-6 and TRBJ2-2; the D is unclear. CDR1 and CDR2 from the germline V gene are SGHDT and YYEEEE. The germline V and J ends were trimmed by 4 bases and 2 bases, with 6 bases remaining between them. CDR3 length equals 13 residues. The DNA of the CDR3 is TGTGCCAGCAGCCCGGGCAACACCGGGGAGCTGTTTTTT. It encodes CASSPGNTGELFF.

This clone showed up just once. The V and J genes are TRBV15 and TRBJ1-6; the D is unclear. Deletions cut 0 bases from V and 5 bases from J, with 5 bases between. The CDR3 spans 14 residues. Germline CDR1 and CDR2: LNHNV and YYDKDF (reference sequence). The CDR3 region has the DNA TGTGCCACCAGCAGAGACAAGGATAATTCACCCCTCCACTTT. Its translation is CATSRDKDNSPLHF.

The DNA for the CDR3 is TGTGCCAGCAGCTTAGTTTCAGGGCCCACCGGGGAGCTGTTTTTT. It encodes CASSLVSGPTGELFF. The chain combines TRBV7-3 with TRBJ2-2; a possible D gene is TRBD1 (5 bases). The CDR3 loop spans 15 amino acids. Between the trimmed V and J ends, which lost 2 bases and 4 bases, there was a span of 11 bases. CDR1 and CDR2 from the germline V gene are SGHTA and FQGTGA.

V and J are TRBV7-9 and TRBJ1-2; perhaps TRBD1 as D (6 bases). The ends were cut back, 4 bases at V and 4 bases at J, with 13 bases in the middle. CDR1 and CDR2 (germline): SEHNR, FQNEAQ (reference sequence). This CDR3 region has 14 residues. The CDR3 coding sequence is TGTGCCAGCAGCTCAGGGGAGTACGGCTATGGCTACACCTTC. This sequence encodes CASSSGEYGYGYTF.

The CDR3 here is CASSQVSRGGHNEQFF. The CDR3 DNA reads TGTGCCAGCAGCCAAGTTTCGCGGGGGGGCCACAATGAGCAGTTCTTC. The J gene is TRBJ2-1, the V gene TRBV3-1 (or the pseudogene TRBV3-2); 9 bases match TRBD2. This CDR3 has 16 amino acids. Per germline, CDR1 LGHDT and CDR2 YNNKEL (reference sequence). The J segment lost 5 bases and the V segment lost 1 base, leaving 6 bases of the junction unmatched.

The chain is built from TRBV28 and TRBJ2-1; D remains ambiguous. Trimming pared 2 bases from V and 8 bases from J, leaving 10 bases between. The CDR3 has 13 residues. CDR1 and CDR2 from the germline V gene are MDHEN and SYDVKM. The CDR3 sequence is CASSLRVADEQFF. As DNA, the CDR3 is TGTGCCAGCAGTTTAAGGGTAGCTGATGAGCAGTTCTTC.

This sequence joins TRBV12-3 or TRBV12-4 and TRBJ1-1; D uncertain. The CDR3 is 13 residues long. Trimming stripped 10 bases from V and 4 bases from J, with 16 bases between. The CDR3 is CAILRPASTEAFF. The CDR3 DNA reads as TGTGCCATCCTCCGCCCAGCTAGCACTGAAGCTTTCTTT.

The genes are TRBV6-5 and TRBJ1-3, with D hard to call. This CDR3 contains 15 residues. Germline V gives CDR1 MNHEY, CDR2 SVGAGI. With 10 bases removed from V and 0 bases from J, the gap between germline ends came to 16 bases. The CDR3 reads CATTRETFSGNTIYF. The CDR3, as DNA: TGTGCCACCACTCGAGAGACCTTCTCTGGAAACACCATATATTTT.

V gene TRBV7-9 combines with J gene TRBJ2-5, with D possibly being TRBD2 (6 bases). The CDR3 has 14 amino acids. Germline V gives CDR1 SEHNR, CDR2 FQNEAQ (reference sequence). Trimming cost V 5 bases and J 5 bases, with 15 bases left between them. CDR3 sequence reads: CASSIAGTPETQYF. CDR3 in DNA: TGTGCCAGCAGCATTGCTGGGACTCCGGAGACCCAGTACTTC.

A single count supports this clone. The rearrangement uses TRBV5-1 and TRBJ2-5; D is unresolved. Germline CDR1 reads SGHRS; CDR2 reads YFSETQ. Trimming cost V 4 bases and J 5 bases, with 9 bases left between them. The CDR3 extends over 12 amino acids. The CDR3 sequence is CASSLPGETQYF. The CDR3 nucleotides are TGCGCCAGCAGCCTCCCCGGGGAGACCCAGTACTTC. Drawing the rest from reference TRBV5-1 and TRBJ2-5, the complete variable domain is KAGVTQTPRYLIKTRGQQVTLSCSPISGHRSVSWYQQTPGQGLQFLFEYFSETQRNKGNFPGRFSGRQFSNSRSEMNVSTLELGDSALYLCASSLPGETQYFGPGTRLLVL.

In its sample, this clone was seen once. The V and J genes are TRBV29-1 and TRBJ2-1, with 7 positions matching TRBD1. V gave up 6 bases and J gave up 3 bases; unmatched junction bases: 8. CDR3 size: 14 residues. CDR1 is SQVTM and CDR2 is ANQGSEA in the germline V gene. The CDR3 DNA reads TGCAGCGTCATCTCGGACAGGAGCTACAATGAGCAGTTCTTC. Residues: CSVISDRSYNEQFF.

CDR3: CASSLYRDRGLEQYF. CDR3 nucleotide sequence: TGTGCCAGCAGTTTATACCGGGACAGGGGGCTTGAGCAGTACTTC. The gene calls are TRBV27 and TRBJ2-7; TRBD1 aligns across 12 bases. Germline-derived CDR1 and CDR2 are MNHEY and SMNVEV (reference sequence). The V and J ends lost 1 base and 7 bases, in that order; junction bases with no gene match: 5. The CDR3 has 15 residues.

This clone was seen just once. The J gene is TRBJ1-3, the V gene TRBV11-2; no clear D gene. This CDR3 is 14 amino acids long. V lost 5 bases to trimming and J lost 0 bases, with 8 bases between them. Germline V gene lookup returns CDR1 SGHAT and CDR2 FQNNGV. The chain's CDR3 is CASSQQSSGNTIYF. The DNA of the CDR3 is TGTGCCAGCAGCCAACAAAGCTCTGGAAACACCATATATTTT.

The chain employs TRBV27 and TRBJ1-2, with unresolved D. The CDR3 has 13 amino acids. The V and J ends lost 5 bases and 2 bases respectively, with 9 bases between them. Germline CDR1 reads MNHEY; CDR2 reads SMNVEV (reference sequence). The chain's CDR3 is CASSPKGNYGYTF. DNA for the CDR3: TGTGCCAGCAGTCCGAAGGGAAACTATGGCTACACCTTC.